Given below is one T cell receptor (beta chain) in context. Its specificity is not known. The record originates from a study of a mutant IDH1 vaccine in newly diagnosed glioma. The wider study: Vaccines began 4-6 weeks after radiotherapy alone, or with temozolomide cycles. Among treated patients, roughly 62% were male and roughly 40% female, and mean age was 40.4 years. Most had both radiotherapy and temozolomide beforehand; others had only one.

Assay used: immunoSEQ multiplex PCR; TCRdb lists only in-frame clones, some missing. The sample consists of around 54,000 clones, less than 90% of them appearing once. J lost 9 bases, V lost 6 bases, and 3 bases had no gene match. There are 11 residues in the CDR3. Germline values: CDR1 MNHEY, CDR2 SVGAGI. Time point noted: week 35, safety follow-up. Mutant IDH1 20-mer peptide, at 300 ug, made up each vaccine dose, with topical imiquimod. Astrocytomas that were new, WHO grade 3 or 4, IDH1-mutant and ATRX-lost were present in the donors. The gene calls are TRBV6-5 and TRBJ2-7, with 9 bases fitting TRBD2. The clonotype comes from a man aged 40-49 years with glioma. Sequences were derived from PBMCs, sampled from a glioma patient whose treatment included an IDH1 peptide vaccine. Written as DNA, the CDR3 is TGTGCCAGCAGCTCTAGCGGGGCGCAGTACTTC. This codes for CASSSSGAQYF.